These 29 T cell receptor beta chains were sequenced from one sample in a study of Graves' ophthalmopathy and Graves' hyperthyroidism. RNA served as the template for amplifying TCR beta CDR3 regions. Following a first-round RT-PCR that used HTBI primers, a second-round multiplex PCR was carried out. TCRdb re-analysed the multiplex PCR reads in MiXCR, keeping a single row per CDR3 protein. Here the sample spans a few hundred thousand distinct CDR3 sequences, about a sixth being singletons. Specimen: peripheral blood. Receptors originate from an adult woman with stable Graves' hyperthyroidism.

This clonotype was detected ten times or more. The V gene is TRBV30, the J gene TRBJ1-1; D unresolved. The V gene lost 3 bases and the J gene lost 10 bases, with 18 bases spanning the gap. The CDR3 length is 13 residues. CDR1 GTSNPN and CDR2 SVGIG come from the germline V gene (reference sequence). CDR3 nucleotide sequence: TGTGCCTGGAGGGAATCAGCCGGGATACGAGCTTTCTTT. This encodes CAWRESAGIRAFF.

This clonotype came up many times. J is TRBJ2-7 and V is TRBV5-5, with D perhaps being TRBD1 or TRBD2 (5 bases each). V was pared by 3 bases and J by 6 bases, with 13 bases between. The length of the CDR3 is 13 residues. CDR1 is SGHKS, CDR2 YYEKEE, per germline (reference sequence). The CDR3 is CASSWGPSGEQYF. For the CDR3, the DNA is TGTGCCAGCAGCTGGGGACCAAGTGGCGAGCAGTACTTC.

This chain's CDR3 is CASSGTSAASTGELFF. CDR3 bases: TGTGCCAGCTCCGGGACTAGCGCCGCGAGCACCGGGGAGCTGTTTTTT. This chain connects TRBV11-2 to TRBJ2-2; 10 positions match TRBD2. Germline V gene lookup returns CDR1 SGHAT and CDR2 FQNNGV. The V segment lost 8 bases and the J segment 4 bases; nucleotides outside the gene matches: 10. The CDR3 runs to 16 residues.

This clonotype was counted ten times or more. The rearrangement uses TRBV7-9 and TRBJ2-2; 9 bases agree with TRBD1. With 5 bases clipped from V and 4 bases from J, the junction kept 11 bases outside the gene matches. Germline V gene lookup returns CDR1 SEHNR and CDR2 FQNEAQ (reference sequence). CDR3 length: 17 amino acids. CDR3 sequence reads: CASSQDRDRVITGELFF. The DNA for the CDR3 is TGTGCCAGCAGCCAAGACCGGGACAGGGTAATCACCGGGGAGCTGTTTTTT. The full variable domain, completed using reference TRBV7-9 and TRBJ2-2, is DTGVSQNPRHKITKRGQNVTFRCDPISEHNRLYWYRQTLGQGPEFLTYFQNEAQLEKSRLLSDRFSAERPKGSFSTLEIQRTEQGDSAMYLCASSQDRDRVITGELFFGEGSRLTVL.

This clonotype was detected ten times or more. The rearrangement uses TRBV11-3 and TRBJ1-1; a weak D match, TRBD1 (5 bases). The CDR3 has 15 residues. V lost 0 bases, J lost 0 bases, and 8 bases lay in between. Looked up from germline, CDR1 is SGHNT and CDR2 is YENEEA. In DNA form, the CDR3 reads TGTGCCAGCAGCTTAGATGGGGGAATGAACACTGAAGCTTTCTTT. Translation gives CASSLDGGMNTEAFF.

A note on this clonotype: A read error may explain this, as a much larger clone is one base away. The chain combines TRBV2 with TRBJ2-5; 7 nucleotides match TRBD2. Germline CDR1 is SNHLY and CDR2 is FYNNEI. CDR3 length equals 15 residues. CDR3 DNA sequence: TGTGCCAGCAGCCCCCCGCCTAGCGGTCAAGAGACCAAGTACTTC. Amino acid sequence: CASSPPPSGQETKYF.

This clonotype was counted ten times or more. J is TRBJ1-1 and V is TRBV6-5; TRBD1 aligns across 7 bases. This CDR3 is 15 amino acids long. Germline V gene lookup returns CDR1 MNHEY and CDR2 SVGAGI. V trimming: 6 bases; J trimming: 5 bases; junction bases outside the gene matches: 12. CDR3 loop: CASRLAGSGGTEAFF. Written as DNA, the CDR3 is TGTGCCAGCAGACTCGCGGGGTCAGGGGGGACTGAAGCTTTCTTT.

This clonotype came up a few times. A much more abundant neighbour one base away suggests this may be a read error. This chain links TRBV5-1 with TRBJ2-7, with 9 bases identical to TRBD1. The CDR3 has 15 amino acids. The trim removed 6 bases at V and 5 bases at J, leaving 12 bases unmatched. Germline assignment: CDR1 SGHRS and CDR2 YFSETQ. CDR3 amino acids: CASIRWDRAIDEQYF. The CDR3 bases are TGCGCCAGCATCCGATGGGACAGGGCGATTGACGAGCAGTACTTC.

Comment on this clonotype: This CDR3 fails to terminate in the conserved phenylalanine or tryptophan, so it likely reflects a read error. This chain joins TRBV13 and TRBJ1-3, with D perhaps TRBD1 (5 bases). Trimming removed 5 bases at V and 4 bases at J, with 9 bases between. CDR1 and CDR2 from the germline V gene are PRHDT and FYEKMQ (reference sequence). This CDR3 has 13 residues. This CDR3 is CASSKDNGNTIYV. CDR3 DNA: TGTGCCAGCAGCAAGGACAACGGAAACACCATATATGTT.

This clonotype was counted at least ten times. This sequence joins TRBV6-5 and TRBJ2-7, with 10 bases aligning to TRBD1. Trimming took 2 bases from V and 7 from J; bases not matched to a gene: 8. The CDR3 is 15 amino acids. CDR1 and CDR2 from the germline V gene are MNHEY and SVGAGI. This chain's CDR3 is CASSYPPTGGGEQYF. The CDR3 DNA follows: TGTGCCAGCAGTTACCCCCCGACAGGGGGCGGGGAGCAGTACTTC.

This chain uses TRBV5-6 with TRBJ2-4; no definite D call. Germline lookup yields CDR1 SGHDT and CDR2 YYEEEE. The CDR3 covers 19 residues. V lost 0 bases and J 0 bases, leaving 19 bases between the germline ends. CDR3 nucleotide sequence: TGTGCCAGCAGCTTGGGGGTCTTGGGTCGACGAGGAGCCAAAAACATTCAGTACTTC. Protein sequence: CASSLGVLGRRGAKNIQYF.

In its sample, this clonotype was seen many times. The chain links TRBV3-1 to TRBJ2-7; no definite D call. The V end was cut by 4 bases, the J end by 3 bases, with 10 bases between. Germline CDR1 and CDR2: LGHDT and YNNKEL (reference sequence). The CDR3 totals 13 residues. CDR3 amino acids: CASSPRTLYEQYF. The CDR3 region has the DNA TGTGCCAGCAGCCCCCGGACCCTCTACGAGCAGTACTTC.

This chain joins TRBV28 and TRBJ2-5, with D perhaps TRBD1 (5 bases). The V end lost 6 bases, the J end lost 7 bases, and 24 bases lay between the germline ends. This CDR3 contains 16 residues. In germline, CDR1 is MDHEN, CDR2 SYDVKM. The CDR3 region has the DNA TGTGCCAGCAGCAATCCCAACGACAGAAGGTGGGGGACCCAGTACTTC. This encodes CASSNPNDRRWGTQYF.

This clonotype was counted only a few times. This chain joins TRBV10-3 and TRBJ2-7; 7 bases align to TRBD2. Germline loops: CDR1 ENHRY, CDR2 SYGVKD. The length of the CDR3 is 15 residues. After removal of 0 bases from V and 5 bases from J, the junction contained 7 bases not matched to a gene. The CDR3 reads CAISESGTTGDEQYF. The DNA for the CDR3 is TGTGCCATCAGTGAGTCCGGGACTACTGGCGACGAGCAGTACTTC.

For the CDR3, the DNA is TGCGCCAGCAGCCAACCCGGACAGCTGCGTGAAGCTTTCTTT. Translated, it gives CASSQPGQLREAFF. This chain links TRBV4-1 with TRBJ1-1; TRBD1 is a possible D gene (6 bases). The CDR3 runs 14 residues. V lost 2 bases and J 7 bases, leaving 14 bases between the germline ends. Germline V lookup: CDR1 MGHRA, CDR2 YSYEKL.

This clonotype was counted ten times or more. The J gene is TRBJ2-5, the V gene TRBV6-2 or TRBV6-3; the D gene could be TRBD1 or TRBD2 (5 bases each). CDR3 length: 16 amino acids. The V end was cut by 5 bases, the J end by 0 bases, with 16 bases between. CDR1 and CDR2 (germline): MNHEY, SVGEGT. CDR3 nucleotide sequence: TGTGCCAGCAGTAAGCGCTCCGGGACGAACCAAGAGACCCAGTACTTC. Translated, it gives CASSKRSGTNQETQYF.

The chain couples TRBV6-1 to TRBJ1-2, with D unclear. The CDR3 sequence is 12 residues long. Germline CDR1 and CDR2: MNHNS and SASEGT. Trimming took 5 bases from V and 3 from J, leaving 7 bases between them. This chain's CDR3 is CASSTVDYGYTF. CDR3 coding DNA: TGTGCCAGCAGTACCGTAGACTATGGCTACACCTTC.

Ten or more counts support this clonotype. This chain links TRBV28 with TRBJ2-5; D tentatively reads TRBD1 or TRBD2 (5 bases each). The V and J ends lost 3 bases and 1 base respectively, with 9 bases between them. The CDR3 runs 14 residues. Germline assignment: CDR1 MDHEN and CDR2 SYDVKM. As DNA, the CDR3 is TGTGCCAGCAGTTTTGGGGGTACCCAAGAGACCCAGTACTTC. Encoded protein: CASSFGGTQETQYF.

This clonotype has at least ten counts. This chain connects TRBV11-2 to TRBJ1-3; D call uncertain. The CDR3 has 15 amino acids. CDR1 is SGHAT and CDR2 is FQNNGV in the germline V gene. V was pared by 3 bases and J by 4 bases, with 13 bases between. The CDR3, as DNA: TGTGCCAGCAGCTTCGGCTTCCGGGCAGGAAACACCATATATTTT. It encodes CASSFGFRAGNTIYF.

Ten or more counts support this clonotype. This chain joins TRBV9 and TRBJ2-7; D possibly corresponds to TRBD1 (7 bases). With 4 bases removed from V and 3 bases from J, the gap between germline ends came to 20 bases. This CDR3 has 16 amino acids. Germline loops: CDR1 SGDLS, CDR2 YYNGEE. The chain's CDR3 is CASSPFLRGQSYEQYF. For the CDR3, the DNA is TGTGCCAGCAGCCCTTTTTTGCGGGGACAGAGCTACGAGCAGTACTTC.

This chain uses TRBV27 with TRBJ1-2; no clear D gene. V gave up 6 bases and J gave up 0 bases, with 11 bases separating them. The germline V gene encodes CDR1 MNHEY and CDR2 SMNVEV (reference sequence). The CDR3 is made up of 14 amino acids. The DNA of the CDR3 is TGTGCCAGCAGCCCAATCGGGGCTAACTATGGCTACACCTTC. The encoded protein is CASSPIGANYGYTF.

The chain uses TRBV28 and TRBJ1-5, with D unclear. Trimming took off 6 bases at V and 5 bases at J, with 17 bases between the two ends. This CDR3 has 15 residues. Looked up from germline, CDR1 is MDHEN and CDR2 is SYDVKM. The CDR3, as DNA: TGTGCCAGCAGGGTAATGGCTATGGCCTATCAGCCCCAGCATTTT. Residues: CASRVMAMAYQPQHF.

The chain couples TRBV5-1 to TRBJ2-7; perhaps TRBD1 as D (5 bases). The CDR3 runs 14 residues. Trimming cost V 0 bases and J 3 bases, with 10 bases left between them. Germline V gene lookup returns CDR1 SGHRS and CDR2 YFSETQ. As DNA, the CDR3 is TGCGCCAGCAGCTTGGCAGGGAAGTACTACGAGCAGTACTTC. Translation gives CASSLAGKYYEQYF.

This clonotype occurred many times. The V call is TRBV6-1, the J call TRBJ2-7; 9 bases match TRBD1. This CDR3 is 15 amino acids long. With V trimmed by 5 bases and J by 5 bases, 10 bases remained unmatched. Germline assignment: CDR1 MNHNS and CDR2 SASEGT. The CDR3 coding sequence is TGTGCCAGCAGTAAAAGAGGACAGGGGAACCACGAGCAGTACTTC. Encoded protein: CASSKRGQGNHEQYF.

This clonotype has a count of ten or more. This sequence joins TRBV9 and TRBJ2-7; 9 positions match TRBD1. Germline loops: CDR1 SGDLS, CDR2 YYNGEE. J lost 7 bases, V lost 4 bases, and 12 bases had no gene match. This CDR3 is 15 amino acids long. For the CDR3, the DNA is TGTGCCAGCAGCCCCCATAGGGGACAGGGAGGTGAGCAGTACTTC. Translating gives CASSPHRGQGGEQYF.

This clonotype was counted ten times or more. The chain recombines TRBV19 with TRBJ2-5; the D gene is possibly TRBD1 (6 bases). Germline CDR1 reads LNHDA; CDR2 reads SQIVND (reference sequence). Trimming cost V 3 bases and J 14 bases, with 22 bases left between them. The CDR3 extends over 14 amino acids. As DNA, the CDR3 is TGTGCCAGTAGTATTGGTGGGGGCAGGGCCCCTGGTTACTTC. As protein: CASSIGGGRAPGYF.

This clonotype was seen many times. The CDR3 coding sequence is TGCAGTGCTAGCAATACCCGGGGACTAGGGCTGGGCGAGCAGTACTTC. Its protein is CSASNTRGLGLGEQYF. The chain links TRBV20-1 to TRBJ2-7, with 8 bases fitting TRBD2. Germline-derived CDR1 and CDR2 are DFQATT and SNEGSKA (reference sequence). This CDR3 is 16 amino acids long. Losses at the gene ends were 3 bases for V and 6 bases for J; bases not matched to a gene: 16.

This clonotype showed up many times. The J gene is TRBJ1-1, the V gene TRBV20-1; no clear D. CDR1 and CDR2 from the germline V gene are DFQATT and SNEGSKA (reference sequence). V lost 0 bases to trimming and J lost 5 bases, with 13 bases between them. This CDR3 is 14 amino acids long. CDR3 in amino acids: CSAREPQRRTEAFF. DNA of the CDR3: TGCAGTGCTAGAGAACCACAGCGACGAACTGAAGCTTTCTTT.

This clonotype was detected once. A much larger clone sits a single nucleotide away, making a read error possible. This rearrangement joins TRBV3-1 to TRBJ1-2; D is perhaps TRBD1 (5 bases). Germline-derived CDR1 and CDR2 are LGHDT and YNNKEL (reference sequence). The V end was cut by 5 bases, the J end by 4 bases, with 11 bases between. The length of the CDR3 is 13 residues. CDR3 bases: TGTGCCAGCAGCATGGGGCTTTCCTATGGCTACACCTTC. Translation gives CASSMGLSYGYTF.